This TCR beta chain was sequenced in a study of blood T cell repertoires in COVID-19. Study at large: The samples span acute and convalescent COVID-19 from the United States, Italy and Spain. T cells, B-cell-depleted T cells, or PBMCs provided the cDNA or gDNA that served as material.

CDR1 is SNHLY and CDR2 is FYNNEI in the germline V gene. V lost 11 bases, J lost 7 bases, and 5 bases stayed unmatched. CDR3 length equals 11 residues. Original handling: Reference gene primers were amplified, and this amplification served to estimate nucleated cell counts. The method was immunoSEQ multiplex PCR; TCRdb's version includes in-frame clones alone and lacks a portion of them. The V and J calls and clone size come from that table; D and trimming were worked out from the DNA. In the table there are fewer than 200,000 clones, roughly 79% of which are singletons. Followed longitudinally, the Seattle patients had been enrolled during active infection. The sample holds many counts of this clone.

This chain connects TRBV2 to TRBJ2-1; 7 nucleotides line up with TRBD1. This clonotype was obtained from a woman older than 75 with COVID-19, enrolled during active disease. Material: peripheral blood. CDR3 sequence reads: CAVPTGNEQFF. The CDR3 region has the DNA TGTGCCGTACCGACAGGGAATGAGCAGTTCTTC.